Each of the 18 T cell receptor beta chains below was sequenced from the same sample in a study of cytomegalovirus exposure and HLA in healthy donors. Researchers ran the PCR with 60 Vbeta and 13 Jbeta primers. Profiled with immunoSEQ multiplex PCR; TCRdb holds only in-frame clones, not every one. This repertoire shows under 110,000 clones, about three quarters found once; its top ten account for less than 0.95%. The sample taken for sequencing was PBMCs. Receptors originate from a boy younger than 18 in good health and CMV-seronegative.

The chain links TRBV7-8 to TRBJ1-1, with D possibly being TRBD1 (6 bases). The length of the CDR3 is 12 residues. Trimming took off 5 bases at V and 11 bases at J, with 15 bases between the two ends. Germline assignment: CDR1 SGHVS and CDR2 FQNEAQ. CDR3 coding DNA: TGTGCCAGCAGCCCAGACAGGAGAAAGGCTTTCTTT. Protein sequence: CASSPDRRKAFF.

This clone showed up just a few times. J is TRBJ1-5 and V is TRBV25-1; D might be TRBD1 (5 bases). V was trimmed by 4 bases and J by 5 bases, leaving 21 bases between them. Germline V gene data show CDR1 as MGHDK and CDR2 as SYGVNS. The CDR3 extends over 17 amino acids. CDR3 amino acids: CASSVIRQDKFHQPQHF. In DNA, the CDR3 is TGTGCCAGCAGTGTAATCCGTCAGGACAAGTTTCATCAGCCCCAGCATTTT.

Only a few counts were recorded for this clone. Germline is not matched at one junction end, which may reflect a read error. The J gene is TRBJ2-7, the V gene TRBV7-2, with 12 bases that match TRBD2. Germline CDR1 SGHTA, CDR2 FQGNSA. The CDR3 contains 16 residues. The CDR3 is CASSSGLAGKFYGQYF. The DNA of the CDR3 is TGTGCCAGCAGTTCAGGACTAGCGGGGAAATTCTACGGGCAGTACTTC.

The V call is TRBV7-2, the J call TRBJ1-1, with 7 bases that match TRBD1. The CDR3 has 13 residues. Germline V gives CDR1 SGHTA, CDR2 FQGNSA. Trimming at V came to 5 bases and at J to 4 bases, leaving 4 bases not matched to a gene. The CDR3 spells CASSRQGGTEAFF. The CDR3 DNA reads TGTGCCAGCAGCAGGCAGGGGGGCACTGAAGCTTTCTTT.

The sample holds a few counts of this clone. The V gene is TRBV4-1, the J gene TRBJ1-1, with D maybe TRBD1 (5 bases). The CDR3 has 15 residues. Germline CDR1 MGHRA, CDR2 YSYEKL. Trimming cost V 2 bases and J 2 bases, with 12 bases left between them. Here the CDR3 reads CASSQSQRDNTEAFF. The CDR3 coding sequence is TGCGCCAGCAGCCAATCTCAGCGGGACAACACTGAAGCTTTCTTT.

As to this clone: The CDR3 ends on some other residue instead of the conserved phenylalanine or tryptophan, so this is likely a read error. J is TRBJ1-5 and V is TRBV5-6, with D maybe TRBD1 (5 bases). The germline CDR1 and CDR2 sequences are SGHDT and YYEEEE. The CDR3 is 16 amino acids. Deletions cut 1 base from V and 0 bases from J, with 11 bases between. This CDR3 is CASSLNDRLSNQPQHV. The CDR3 nucleotides are TGTGCCAGCAGCTTGAACGACAGACTTAGCAATCAGCCCCAGCATGTT.

J is TRBJ2-3 and V is TRBV20-1; D uncertain. Germline V gene data show CDR1 as DFQATT and CDR2 as SNEGSKA (reference sequence). This CDR3 spans 11 amino acids. V lost 5 bases, J lost 5 bases, and 8 bases lay in between. This CDR3 is CSALVVDTQYF. As DNA, the CDR3 is TGCAGTGCTCTAGTCGTAGATACGCAGTATTTT.

This clone appeared once. The J gene is TRBJ1-4, the V gene TRBV5-5; perhaps TRBD1 as D (6 bases). Germline V gene lookup returns CDR1 SGHKS and CDR2 YYEKEE (reference sequence). This CDR3 has 16 amino acids. Trimming cost V 5 bases and J 6 bases, with 20 bases left between them. The CDR3 nucleotides read TGTGCCAGCAGTAACGTCAGGGGCGCGTTGGATGAAAAACTGTTTTTT. Translating it yields CASSNVRGALDEKLFF.

The CDR3 coding sequence is TGTGCCAGTAGTTCTCATTATCTCTTACAGGGGACTGAAGCTTTCTTT. Translating it yields CASSSHYLLQGTEAFF. The gene calls are TRBV19 and TRBJ1-1; 7 positions match TRBD1. CDR3 length: 16 amino acids. Germline assignment: CDR1 LNHDA and CDR2 SQIVND (reference sequence). After removal of 5 bases from V and 5 bases from J, the junction contained 14 bases not matched to a gene.

The chain carries TRBV5-1 and TRBJ2-3, with D possibly being TRBD2 (6 bases). Germline loops: CDR1 SGHRS, CDR2 YFSETQ. This CDR3 spans 16 amino acids. Between the trimmed V and J ends, which lost 1 base and 5 bases, there was a span of 17 bases. CDR3 sequence reads: CASSLPFNGGVDTQYF. The CDR3 region has the DNA TGCGCCAGCAGCTTGCCCTTTAACGGGGGAGTAGATACGCAGTATTTT.

V gene TRBV19 combines with J gene TRBJ2-3; 11 bases are a match to TRBD2. This CDR3 region has 16 residues. Germline CDR1 is LNHDA and CDR2 is SQIVND (reference sequence). J lost 6 bases, V lost 5 bases, and 10 bases had no gene match. The CDR3 nucleotides read TGTGCCAGTAGTCCGGGACTGACTAGCGGGATCGATACGCAGTATTTT. Translated: CASSPGLTSGIDTQYF.

The sample holds a few counts of this clone. The chain is built from TRBV4-3 and TRBJ1-5; D gene uncertain. The V gene lost 3 bases and the J gene lost 1 base, with 4 bases spanning the gap. This CDR3 contains 13 residues. The V gene's germline CDR1 is LGHNA and CDR2 YSLEER. This chain's CDR3 is CASSQTSNQPQHF. CDR3 DNA sequence: TGCGCCAGCAGCCAGACAAGCAATCAGCCCCAGCATTTT.

The chain couples TRBV29-1 to TRBJ1-1; no definite D call. Germline V gene sequence: CDR1 SQVTM, CDR2 ANQGSEA. This CDR3 region has 12 residues. V lost 5 bases and J lost 0, with 7 bases in between. This CDR3 is CSVRSLNTEAFF. The CDR3, as DNA: TGCAGCGTTCGGTCCCTGAACACTGAAGCTTTCTTT.

This clone was seen a handful of times. This chain joins TRBV4-1 and TRBJ2-7; TRBD2 matches at 8 bases. This CDR3 has 15 residues. CDR1 and CDR2 from the germline V gene are MGHRA and YSYEKL. V was clipped by 1 base and J by 3 bases; unmatched bases: 5. The CDR3 DNA sequence: TGCGCCAGCAGCCAAGTTGCGGGAGGAATCTACGAGCAGTACTTC. Translated: CASSQVAGGIYEQYF.

The chain combines TRBV6-4 with TRBJ1-2; a possible D gene is TRBD1 (5 bases). Trimming shortened V by 6 bases and J by 1 base, and 15 bases separated the two germline ends. Germline CDR1 MRHNA, CDR2 SNTAGT. The CDR3 totals 15 residues. The CDR3 sequence is CASRGGREDNYGYTF. CDR3 nucleotides: TGTGCCAGCAGGGGGGGTCGGGAAGATAACTATGGCTACACCTTC.

The CDR3 DNA reads as TGCGCCAGCAGCTTGGCAGGGGATCGCAATCAGCCCCAGCATTTT. Translating gives CASSLAGDRNQPQHF. V usage is TRBV5-1 and J usage is TRBJ1-5, with D maybe TRBD1 (6 bases). In germline, CDR1 is SGHRS, CDR2 YFSETQ. This CDR3 is built from 15 residues. The V end was cut by 0 bases, the J end by 2 bases, with 9 bases between.

The chain uses TRBV28 and TRBJ2-1, with 16 bases identical to TRBD2. CDR1 MDHEN and CDR2 SYDVKM come from the germline V gene. V dropped 4 bases and J dropped 4; count of bases not matched to a gene: 4. This CDR3 is 17 amino acids long. The CDR3 coding sequence is TGTGCCAGCAGTTCGGGACTAGCGGGAGGGTATTACAATGAGCAGTTCTTC. Translated: CASSSGLAGGYYNEQFF.

This chain uses TRBV6-1 with TRBJ1-2; TRBD1 matches 9 bases. Germline CDR1 is MNHNS and CDR2 is SASEGT. After removal of 7 bases from V and 3 bases from J, the junction contained 6 bases not matched to a gene. CDR3 length equals 14 residues. The CDR3 DNA follows: TGTGCCAGCACAAGGGACAGGGATTACTATGGCTACACCTTC. Its protein product is CASTRDRDYYGYTF.